Shown below are 10 T cell receptor beta chains from a single sample sequenced in a study of regulatory and conventional T cells in RAG deficiency. Sequencing used immunoSEQ multiplex PCR; TCRdb keeps in-frame clones, though not all of them. Among around 30,000 clones listed, nearly 95% were seen once. Conventional CD4+ T cells were sorted from blood as CD25-low CD127-high cells. These data are also associated with another study on regulatory T cells. That study reports: Primers: 52 TRBV forward and 13 TRBJ reverse.

Input material: CD25- CD4+ T cells sorted from blood. The source of these receptors is a human donor in good health.

The V gene is TRBV5-1, the J gene TRBJ2-5; TRBD2 aligns across 14 bases. The germline V gene encodes CDR1 SGHRS and CDR2 YFSETQ. This CDR3 contains 18 residues. With V trimmed by 4 bases and J by 1 base, 9 bases remained unmatched. The CDR3 sequence: CASSVGLAGGYPQETQYF. The CDR3 nucleotides read TGCGCCAGCAGCGTCGGACTAGCGGGGGGCTACCCCCAAGAGACCCAGTACTTC.

The V call is TRBV5-5, the J call TRBJ1-2; no clear D. The CDR3 totals 14 residues. Trimming took off 0 bases at V and 0 bases at J, with 6 bases between the two ends. Per the germline V gene, CDR1 is SGHKS and CDR2 is YYEKEE (reference sequence). Written as DNA, the CDR3 is TGTGCCAGCAGCTTGGGGCCAACTAACTATGGCTACACCTTC. Its translation is CASSLGPTNYGYTF.

The chain links TRBV5-5 to TRBJ1-6; D gene unclear. CDR3 length equals 14 residues. The V gene's germline CDR1 is SGHKS and CDR2 YYEKEE (reference sequence). Trimming shortened V by 0 bases and J by 9 bases, and 10 bases separated the two germline ends. The chain's CDR3 is CASSLGRLGSPLHF. The DNA for the CDR3 is TGTGCCAGCAGCTTGGGCAGGTTGGGTTCACCCCTCCACTTT.

V gene TRBV2 combines with J gene TRBJ2-5, with D maybe TRBD1 (6 bases). This CDR3 spans 14 amino acids. CDR1 and CDR2 from the germline V gene are SNHLY and FYNNEI. Between the trimmed V and J ends, which lost 3 bases and 1 base, there was a span of 9 bases. The CDR3 DNA reads TGTGCCAGCAGTGAGGACAGACTCCAAGAGACCCAGTACTTC. Its translation: CASSEDRLQETQYF.

J is TRBJ2-1 and V is TRBV2; D gene unclear. V dropped 6 bases and J dropped 2 bases, with 8 bases sitting between them. This CDR3 has 13 amino acids. CDR1 and CDR2 from the germline V gene are SNHLY and FYNNEI. The DNA of the CDR3 is TGTGCCAGCAGGCGCTCTCCCTACAATGAGCAGTTCTTC. Its translation: CASRRSPYNEQFF.

Note on this clone: At one end, the junction sequence differs from germline, possibly due to a read error. This sequence joins TRBV14 and TRBJ2-7; 9 nucleotides match TRBD1. CDR3 size: 14 residues. Germline CDR1 and CDR2: SGHDN and FVKESK. The CDR3 coding sequence is TGTGCCAGCAGCCAAGATCAGAGAGTGACAGGGGGGCAATTC. This encodes CASSQDQRVTGGQF.

This clone appeared once. The CDR3 DNA sequence: TGTGCCAGCAGCCTCCGGACAGGGCTGACTGAAGCTTTCTTT. This codes for CASSLRTGLTEAFF. The rearrangement links TRBV7-8 to TRBJ1-1; the match to TRBD1 covers 8 bases. CDR3 length: 14 residues. Germline CDR1 SGHVS, CDR2 FQNEAQ. Trimming at V came to 5 bases and at J to 5 bases, leaving 7 bases not matched to a gene.

This CDR3 reads CASLAGVDTDTQYF. CDR3 nucleotide sequence: TGTGCCAGCCTAGCGGGGGTCGACACAGATACGCAGTATTTT. V is TRBV2 and J is TRBJ2-3; 10 nucleotides match TRBD2. V lost 8 bases, J lost 2 bases, and 4 bases stayed unmatched. CDR1 is SNHLY and CDR2 is FYNNEI in the germline V gene. This CDR3 region has 14 residues.

This clone came up once. In nucleotides, the CDR3 is TGTGCCAGCAGCCCAGGGGTGGGGTTCGATAATTCACCCCTCCACTTT. Amino acid sequence: CASSPGVGFDNSPLHF. The chain combines TRBV7-9 with TRBJ1-6; TRBD1 might be the D (6 bases). CDR3 length: 16 amino acids. The V end lost 5 bases, the J end lost 5 bases, and 16 bases lay between the germline ends. Germline V CDR1 and CDR2: SEHNR, FQNEAQ (reference sequence).

This rearrangement joins TRBV5-1 to TRBJ1-6; D might be TRBD1 (6 bases). CDR3 length: 16 residues. The germline V gene encodes CDR1 SGHRS and CDR2 YFSETQ. The V and J ends lost 2 bases and 5 bases respectively, with 14 bases between them. CDR3 protein: CASSLSGTPDNSPLHF. In DNA, the CDR3 is TGCGCCAGCAGCTTATCCGGGACACCCGATAATTCACCCCTCCACTTT.